A single sample gave rise to the 2 T cell receptor beta chains below, sequenced in a study of a mutant IDH1 vaccine in newly diagnosed glioma. Data came from immunoSEQ multiplex PCR; TCRdb stores just in-frame clones and leaves some out. The sample has over 75,000 clones, 80% seen once. The time point denotes: baseline, week 1 (first vaccination visit). Treatment of the sample: pre-vaccination baseline after standard-of-care therapy. The input for sequencing was PBMCs, taken from a glioma patient treated with radiotherapy, temozolomide or both. Receptors were obtained from a man between 40 and 49 years old with glioma.

V is TRBV2 and J is TRBJ2-1, with D unresolved. The CDR3 length is 11 residues. Between the trimmed V and J ends, which lost 6 bases and 14 bases, there was a span of 14 bases. CDR1 is SNHLY, CDR2 FYNNEI, per germline. CDR3 nucleotides: TGTGCCAGCAGAGCTAAAATGGGGAAGTTCTTC. It is translated as CASRAKMGKFF.

The chain recombines TRBV11-2 with TRBJ2-7; 9 bases are a match to TRBD1. V shed 2 bases, J shed 2 bases, and the junction held 7 bases outside the gene matches. The CDR3 totals 16 residues. The germline V gene has CDR1 SGHAT and CDR2 FQNNGV. CDR3 residues: CASSLTTGQGPYEQYF. The CDR3 DNA sequence: TGTGCCAGCAGCTTAACGACGGGACAGGGCCCCTACGAGCAGTACTTC.